Listed below are T cell receptor beta chains from one sample, sequenced in a study of T-cell reconstitution after alpha-beta-depleted transplantation in children. TCRdb independently ran MiXCR on the PCR reads; one entry per CDR3 protein. Of 600,000 to 700,000 distinct CDR3 sequences in the sample, over 15% were seen once. The sequencing used PBMCs from the stem cell graft donor, collected from the stem cell graft. The receptors shown here come from a human donor who donated a stem cell graft to a child with acute myeloid leukemia. CDR3s include the opening cysteine and the closing phenylalanine or tryptophan. D genes are given only for firm matches. Where a row states a size, it is once, few, many or the class of an expanded clone; other rows omit it.

clone_size cdr3_length j_call d_call v_call cdr3_aa cdr3_nt
. 13 TRBJ2-7 . TRBV12-3/TRBV12-4 CASSSVQGYEQYF TGTGCCAGCAGTTCTGTCCAGGGGTACGAGCAGTACTTC
many 15 TRBJ1-5 . TRBV5-5 CASSPNRDSNQPQHF TGTGCCAGCAGCCCCAACAGGGATAGCAATCAGCCCCAGCATTTT
many 14 TRBJ1-3 . TRBV20-1 CSAREQPSGNTIYF TGCAGTGCTAGAGAACAACCCTCTGGAAACACCATATATTTT
. 13 TRBJ1-2 . TRBV7-9 CASLRDGNYGYTF TGTGCCAGCCTCCGGGACGGTAACTATGGCTACACCTTC
few 13 TRBJ2-3 . TRBV29-1 CSASGPPTDTQYF TGCAGCGCTTCAGGGCCCCCCACAGATACGCAGTATTTT
many 14 TRBJ2-5 TRBD2 TRBV7-2 CASSSLAGQETQYF TGTGCCAGCAGCTCCCTAGCGGGCCAAGAGACCCAGTACTTC
many 14 TRBJ2-2 . TRBV7-9 CASSVTGNTGELFF TGTGCCAGCAGCGTAACAGGGAACACCGGGGAGCTGTTTTTT
few 14 TRBJ1-4 TRBD1 TRBV5-1 CASSVGTGQEKLFF TGCGCCAGCAGCGTCGGGACAGGGCAAGAAAAACTGTTTTTT
. 11 TRBJ2-2 . TRBV29-1 CSVPDSGELFF TGCAGCGTCCCGGACTCCGGGGAGCTGTTTTTT
. 14 TRBJ1-1 . TRBV4-3 CASSQVGPDTEAFF TGCGCCAGCAGCCAAGTCGGGCCGGACACTGAAGCTTTCTTT
many 15 TRBJ2-3 . TRBV20-1 CSARGVGGFGDTQYF TGCAGTGCTAGAGGGGTTGGAGGCTTCGGGGATACGCAGTATTTT
. 14 TRBJ1-1 TRBD1 TRBV18 CASSPQGADTEAFF TGTGCCAGCAGTCCTCAGGGGGCTGACACTGAAGCTTTCTTT
. 15 TRBJ2-3 . TRBV9 CASSVGGLDTDTQYF TGTGCCAGCAGCGTAGGGGGGCTGGACACAGATACGCAGTATTTT
. 14 TRBJ1-5 . TRBV15 CATSRGTSNQPQHF TGTGCCACCAGCAGAGGGACTAGCAATCAGCCCCAGCATTTT
many 13 TRBJ1-1 . TRBV20-1 CSARVLLDSQAFF TGCAGTGCTAGAGTTCTCTTGGACAGCCAAGCTTTCTTT
few 14 TRBJ2-5 . TRBV20-1 CSARAGGNQETQYF TGCAGTGCTAGAGCAGGGGGGAACCAAGAGACCCAGTACTTC
many 17 TRBJ2-3 TRBD2 TRBV7-6 CASSLGASGGRPDTQYF TGTGCCAGCAGCTTAGGGGCTAGCGGGGGGAGGCCAGATACGCAGTATTTT
few 16 TRBJ2-2 . TRBV15 CATSRGLDGPTGELFF TGTGCCACCAGCAGGGGCCTCGACGGACCCACCGGGGAGCTGTTTTTT
many 13 TRBJ2-3 TRBD2 TRBV29-1 CSGGGGLTDTQYF TGCAGCGGCGGGGGGGGTCTCACAGATACGCAGTATTTT
few 15 TRBJ1-4 TRBD1 TRBV25-1 CASSDLGQGDEKLFF TGTGCCAGCAGTGATCTGGGACAGGGGGATGAAAAACTGTTTTTT
. 13 TRBJ2-3 . TRBV11-2 CASSFPTVDTQYF TGTGCCAGCAGCTTCCCGACAGTAGATACGCAGTATTTT
. 15 TRBJ2-1 . TRBV4-3 CASSQENRDYNEQFF TGCGCCAGCAGCCAAGAAAACAGGGACTACAATGAGCAGTTCTTC
many 13 TRBJ2-1 . TRBV20-1 CSAQDRNYNEQFF TGCAGTGCCCAGGACAGAAACTACAATGAGCAGTTCTTC
. 16 TRBJ1-2 . TRBV7-9 CASSFEQAILLYGYTF TGTGCCAGCAGCTTTGAACAGGCGATATTACTCTATGGCTACACCTTC
. 16 TRBJ2-5 TRBD1 TRBV20-1 CSASTWGQGLWETQYF TGCAGTGCTTCAACCTGGGGACAGGGCCTCTGGGAGACCCAGTACTTC
many 14 TRBJ1-5 . TRBV20-1 CSARAPIGNQPQHF TGCAGTGCTAGAGCTCCCATCGGCAATCAGCCCCAGCATTTT
few 15 TRBJ2-4 TRBD1 TRBV20-1 CSAIDRATTKNIQYF TGCAGTGCCATAGACAGGGCTACCACCAAAAACATTCAGTACTTC
many 13 TRBJ2-3 TRBD2 TRBV20-1 CSANGLAPDTQYF TGCAGTGCGAACGGACTAGCCCCAGATACGCAGTATTTT
few 18 TRBJ2-1 TRBD2 TRBV11-1 CASSSGLAGGRGSNEQFF TGTGCCAGCAGCTCCGGACTAGCGGGGGGGCGGGGGTCGAATGAGCAGTTCTTC
. 15 TRBJ1-5 TRBD1 TRBV4-3 CASSQDTGQGSPQHF TGCGCCAGCAGCCAAGATACGGGACAGGGATCGCCCCAGCATTTT
. 14 TRBJ2-7 TRBD1 TRBV5-1 CASSRDRGGDEQYF TGCGCCAGCAGTAGGGACAGGGGAGGAGACGAGCAGTACTTC
few 15 TRBJ1-3 . TRBV4-3 CASSQDSGSGNTIYF TGCGCCAGCAGCCAAGACAGCGGCTCTGGAAACACCATATATTTT
few 13 TRBJ2-3 TRBD2 TRBV29-1 CSGGTLAADTQYF TGCAGCGGGGGGACTCTAGCGGCGGATACGCAGTATTTT
. 16 TRBJ2-1 . TRBV7-9 CASSLTSGDTYNEQFF TGTGCCAGCAGCTTAACGTCAGGGGATACCTACAATGAGCAGTTCTTC
few 14 TRBJ1-5 . TRBV20-1 CSARGRVYNQPQHF TGCAGTGCTAGAGGCAGGGTGTACAATCAGCCCCAGCATTTT
many 13 TRBJ1-5 . TRBV20-1 CSARDLQGQPQHF TGCAGTGCTAGAGATCTGCAGGGTCAGCCCCAGCATTTT
few 12 TRBJ1-2 TRBD1 TRBV29-1 CSVVGQGVGYTF TGCAGCGTTGTAGGACAGGGAGTGGGCTACACCTTC
few 14 TRBJ2-5 . TRBV20-1 CSARRGIVGETQYF TGCAGTGCTAGACGGGGTATTGTGGGGGAGACCCAGTACTTC
few 15 TRBJ1-2 . TRBV4-1 CASSQEPGSFYGYTF TGCGCCAGCAGCCAAGAACCAGGGTCGTTCTATGGCTACACCTTC
few 15 TRBJ2-1 . TRBV10-3 CAISEIPGTYNEQFF TGTGCCATCAGTGAGATCCCAGGGACCTACAATGAGCAGTTCTTC
. 18 TRBJ2-2 TRBD2 TRBV4-1 CASSHGATSGGAVGDLFF TGCGCCAGCAGCCATGGCGCGACTAGCGGGGGGGCGGTCGGGGACCTGTTTTTT
many 16 TRBJ1-5 TRBD1 TRBV7-2 CASSLGTGGSDQPQHF TGTGCCAGCAGCTTAGGGACAGGGGGCTCAGATCAGCCCCAGCATTTT
. 16 TRBJ1-3 . TRBV4-2 CASSPGSGSSGNTIYF TGTGCCAGCAGTCCCGGGTCGGGAAGCTCTGGAAACACCATATATTTT
few 16 TRBJ2-1 TRBD2 TRBV5-1 CASSLVSSGSYNEQFF TGCGCCAGCAGCTTGGTATCTAGCGGGAGTTACAATGAGCAGTTCTTC
many 14 TRBJ2-5 . TRBV5-5 CASSQAGSWETQYF TGTGCCAGCAGCCAGGCAGGGTCCTGGGAGACCCAGTACTTC
. 12 TRBJ2-5 . TRBV20-1 CSVRAYQETQYF TGCAGTGTGCGGGCGTACCAAGAGACCCAGTACTTC
many 13 TRBJ2-3 . TRBV11-2 CASSAQDPGTQYF TGTGCCAGCAGCGCCCAGGACCCCGGTACGCAGTATTTT
. 15 TRBJ2-1 TRBD1 TRBV6-2/TRBV6-3 CATNPLRTGGNEQFF TGTGCCACCAACCCCCTCCGGACAGGGGGCAATGAGCAGTTCTTC
. 16 TRBJ1-4 TRBD1 TRBV7-9 CASTGTGPSGGEKLFF TGTGCCAGTACGGGGACAGGGCCTTCCGGAGGTGAAAAACTGTTTTTT
few 15 TRBJ1-1 . TRBV10-3 CAISPRQGRNTEAFF TGTGCCATCAGCCCCCGGCAGGGCCGGAACACTGAAGCTTTCTTT